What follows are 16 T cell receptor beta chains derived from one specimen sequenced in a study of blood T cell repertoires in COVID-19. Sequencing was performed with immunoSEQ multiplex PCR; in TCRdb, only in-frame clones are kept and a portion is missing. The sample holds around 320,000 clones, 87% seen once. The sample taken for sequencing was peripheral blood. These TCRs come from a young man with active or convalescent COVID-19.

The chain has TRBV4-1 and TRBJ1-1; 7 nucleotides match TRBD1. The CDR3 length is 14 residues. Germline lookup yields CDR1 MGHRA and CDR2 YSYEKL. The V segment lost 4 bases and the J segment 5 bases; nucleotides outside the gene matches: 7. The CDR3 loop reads CASSPSQGITEAFF. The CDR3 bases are TGCGCCAGCAGCCCCTCACAGGGGATAACTGAAGCTTTCTTT.

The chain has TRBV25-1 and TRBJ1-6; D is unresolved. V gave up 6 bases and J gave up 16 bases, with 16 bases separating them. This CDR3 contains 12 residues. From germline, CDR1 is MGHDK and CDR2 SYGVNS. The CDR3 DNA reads TGTGCCAGCAGGAGGCCGGGAGGGCCGCTCCACTTT. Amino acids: CASRRPGGPLHF. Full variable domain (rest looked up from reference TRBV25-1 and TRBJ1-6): EADIYQTPRYLVIGTGKKITLECSQTMGHDKMYWYQQDPGMELHLIHYSYGVNSTEKGDLSSESTVSRIRTEHFPLTLESARPSHTSQYLCASRRPGGPLHFGNGTRLTVT.

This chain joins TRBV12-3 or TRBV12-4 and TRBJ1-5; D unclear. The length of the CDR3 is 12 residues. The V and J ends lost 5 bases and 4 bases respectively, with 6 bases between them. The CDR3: CASSPQNQPQHF. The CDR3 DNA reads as TGTGCCAGCAGTCCACAGAATCAGCCCCAGCATTTT.

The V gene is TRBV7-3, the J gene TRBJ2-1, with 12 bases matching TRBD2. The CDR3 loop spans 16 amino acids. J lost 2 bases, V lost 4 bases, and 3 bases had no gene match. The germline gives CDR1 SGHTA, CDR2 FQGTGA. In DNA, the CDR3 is TGTGCCAGCAGCTCGCTAGCGGGAGGGCCCTACAATGAGCAGTTCTTC. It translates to CASSSLAGGPYNEQFF.

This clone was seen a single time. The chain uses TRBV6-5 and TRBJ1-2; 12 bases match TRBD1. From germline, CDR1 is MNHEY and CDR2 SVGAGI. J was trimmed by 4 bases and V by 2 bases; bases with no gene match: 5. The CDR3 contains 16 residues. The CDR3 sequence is CASSYGGTGGGYGYTF. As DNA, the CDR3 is TGTGCCAGCAGTTACGGGGGGACAGGGGGCGGCTATGGCTACACCTTC.

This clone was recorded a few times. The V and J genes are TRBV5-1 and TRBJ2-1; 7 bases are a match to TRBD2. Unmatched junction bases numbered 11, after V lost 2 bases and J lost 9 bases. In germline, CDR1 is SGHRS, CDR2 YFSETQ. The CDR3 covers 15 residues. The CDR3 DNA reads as TGCGCCAGCAGCTTAGGGGCTAGCGGAGAAAGTGAGCAGTTCTTC. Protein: CASSLGASGESEQFF. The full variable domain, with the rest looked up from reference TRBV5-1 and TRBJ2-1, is KAGVTQTPRYLIKTRGQQVTLSCSPISGHRSVSWYQQTPGQGLQFLFEYFSETQRNKGNFPGRFSGRQFSNSRSEMNVSTLELGDSALYLCASSLGASGESEQFFGPGTRLTVL.

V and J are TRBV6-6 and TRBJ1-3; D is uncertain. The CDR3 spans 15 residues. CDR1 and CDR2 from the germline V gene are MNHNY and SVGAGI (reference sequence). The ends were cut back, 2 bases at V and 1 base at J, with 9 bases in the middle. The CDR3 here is CASSYRPTSGNTIYF. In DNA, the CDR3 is TGTGCCAGCAGTTACCGACCGACTTCTGGAAACACCATATATTTT.

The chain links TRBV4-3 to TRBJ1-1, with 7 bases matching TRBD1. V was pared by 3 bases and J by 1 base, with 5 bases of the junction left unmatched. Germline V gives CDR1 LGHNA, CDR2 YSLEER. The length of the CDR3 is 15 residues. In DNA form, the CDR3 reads TGCGCCAGCAGCCAGGCCCGGACAGGGAACACTGAAGCTTTCTTT. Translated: CASSQARTGNTEAFF.

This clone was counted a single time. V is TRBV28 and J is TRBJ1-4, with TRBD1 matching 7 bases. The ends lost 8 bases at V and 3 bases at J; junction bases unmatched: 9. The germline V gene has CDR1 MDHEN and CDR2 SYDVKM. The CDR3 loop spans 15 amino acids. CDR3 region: CASLSRQGPNEKLFF. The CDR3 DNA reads TGTGCCAGCCTCTCGAGACAGGGACCTAATGAAAAACTGTTTTTT.

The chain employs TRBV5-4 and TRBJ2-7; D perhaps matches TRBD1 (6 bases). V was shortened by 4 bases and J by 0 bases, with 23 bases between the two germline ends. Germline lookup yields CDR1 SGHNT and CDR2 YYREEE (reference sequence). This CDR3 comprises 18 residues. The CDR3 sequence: CASSPGTSGRMASYEQYF. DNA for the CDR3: TGTGCCAGCAGCCCCGGGACATCCGGACGGATGGCCTCCTACGAGCAGTACTTC.

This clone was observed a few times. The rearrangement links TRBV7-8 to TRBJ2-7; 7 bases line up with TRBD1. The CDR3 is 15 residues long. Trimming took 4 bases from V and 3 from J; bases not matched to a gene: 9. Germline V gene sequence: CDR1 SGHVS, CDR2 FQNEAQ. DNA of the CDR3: TGTGCCAGCAGCTACGACAGGGAATCGGTCTACGAGCAGTACTTC. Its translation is CASSYDRESVYEQYF.

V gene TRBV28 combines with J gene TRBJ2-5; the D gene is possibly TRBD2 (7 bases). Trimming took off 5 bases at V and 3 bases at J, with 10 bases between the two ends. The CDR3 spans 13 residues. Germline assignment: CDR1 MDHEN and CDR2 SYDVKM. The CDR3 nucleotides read TGTGCCAGCAGTAGAGGGGGGGAAGAGACCCAGTACTTC. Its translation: CASSRGGEETQYF.

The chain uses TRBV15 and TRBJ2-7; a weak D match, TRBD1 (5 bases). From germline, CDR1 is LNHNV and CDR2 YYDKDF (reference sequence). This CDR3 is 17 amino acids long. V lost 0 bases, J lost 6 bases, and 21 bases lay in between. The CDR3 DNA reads TGTGCCACCAGCAGAGAGTGGCCTGGGGCAGGCTGGTTCGAGCAGTACTTC. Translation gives CATSREWPGAGWFEQYF.

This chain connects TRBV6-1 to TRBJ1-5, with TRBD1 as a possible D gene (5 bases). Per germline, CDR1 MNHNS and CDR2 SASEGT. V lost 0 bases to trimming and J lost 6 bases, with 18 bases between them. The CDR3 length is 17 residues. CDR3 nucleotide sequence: TGTGCCAGCAGTGAAGCGAGATGGGGCCAGGGTGGTCAGCCCCAGCATTTT. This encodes CASSEARWGQGGQPQHF.

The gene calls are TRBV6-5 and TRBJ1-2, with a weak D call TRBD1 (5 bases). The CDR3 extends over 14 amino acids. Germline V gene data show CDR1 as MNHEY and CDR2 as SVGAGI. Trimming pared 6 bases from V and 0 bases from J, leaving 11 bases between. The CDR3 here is CASRRQLPNYGYTF. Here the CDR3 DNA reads TGTGCCAGCAGAAGACAGCTTCCTAACTATGGCTACACCTTC.

The CDR3 region has the DNA TGCGCCAGCAGCCAGGAACAGGAGACGACCCTCCACTTT. Its translation: CASSQEQETTLHF. This chain links TRBV4-3 with TRBJ1-6; maybe TRBD1 (5 bases). CDR1 is LGHNA, CDR2 YSLEER, per germline. The CDR3 runs to 13 residues. Deletions cut 3 bases from V and 14 bases from J, with 14 bases between.